A single sample is the source of the 23 T cell receptor beta chains below, sequenced in a study of Ad26.COV2.S vaccination and SARS-CoV-2 variants. Sequenced by immunoSEQ multiplex PCR; TCRdb stores in-frame clones only, minus some. The sample lists approximately 360,000 clones, 80% to 90% occurring once. Treatment denoted: roughly 20 received Ad26.COV2.S at low or high dose, single or two shots; about 5 received placebo; per-sample allocation not given. Collection of samples fell on day 63 after the first vaccine or placebo injection. Material: peripheral blood, obtained in a trial of Ad26.COV2.S vaccine versus placebo. The receptor set was obtained from a person between 18 and 65 years old who received the Ad26.COV2.S COVID-19 vaccine or a placebo.

The rearrangement uses TRBV7-2 and TRBJ2-5, with D possibly TRBD2 on 5 matching bases. CDR1 is SGHTA, CDR2 FQGNSA, per germline. Trimming removed 3 bases from V and 5 bases from J, with 10 bases in between. This CDR3 comprises 13 residues. DNA for the CDR3: TGTGCCAGCAGCTTCGAGGGCTGGGAGACCCAGTACTTC. This translates into CASSFEGWETQYF.

The V gene is TRBV30, the J gene TRBJ1-2, with 7 bases lining up with TRBD1. V gave up 3 bases and J gave up 4 bases; unmatched junction bases: 5. The CDR3 is made up of 13 amino acids. CDR1 and CDR2 from the germline V gene are GTSNPN and SVGIG (reference sequence). As DNA, the CDR3 is TGTGCCTGGAGCCGGGACAGAACCTATGGCTACACCTTC. Its protein product is CAWSRDRTYGYTF.

V gene TRBV7-2 combines with J gene TRBJ2-1; the match to TRBD2 covers 10 bases. Germline lookup yields CDR1 SGHTA and CDR2 FQGNSA. The length of the CDR3 is 12 residues. The V and J ends lost 5 bases and 16 bases, in that order; junction bases with no gene match: 8. As DNA, the CDR3 is TGTGCCAGCAGCCCTGCTAGCGGGGGTCATTTCTTC. Its translation: CASSPASGGHFF.

The V and J genes are TRBV5-1 and TRBJ2-5; D perhaps matches TRBD2 (5 bases). Trimming cost V 3 bases and J 7 bases, with 13 bases left between them. This CDR3 has 13 amino acids. Germline values: CDR1 SGHRS, CDR2 YFSETQ. The CDR3 DNA sequence: TGCGCCAGCAGCTCTCAGGACGGAGGGACCCAGTACTTC. This translates into CASSSQDGGTQYF. The whole variable domain, filled in from reference TRBV5-1 and TRBJ2-5, reads KAGVTQTPRYLIKTRGQQVTLSCSPISGHRSVSWYQQTPGQGLQFLFEYFSETQRNKGNFPGRFSGRQFSNSRSEMNVSTLELGDSALYLCASSSQDGGTQYFGPGTRLLVL.

The V gene is TRBV25-1, the J gene TRBJ1-3, with D hard to call. V was trimmed by 3 bases and J by 0 bases, leaving 6 bases between them. From germline, CDR1 is MGHDK and CDR2 SYGVNS. CDR3 length equals 14 residues. DNA for the CDR3: TGTGCCAGCAGTGACACTGTCTCTGGAAACACCATATATTTT. The encoded protein is CASSDTVSGNTIYF.

V usage is TRBV7-3 and J usage is TRBJ1-1; weak D call: TRBD1 (6 bases). Germline loops: CDR1 SGHTA, CDR2 FQGTGA. V lost 5 bases, J lost 1 base, and 8 bases lay in between. The CDR3 consists of 13 residues. In nucleotides, the CDR3 is TGTGCCAGCAGCGCGGGACAGAACACTGAAGCTTTCTTT. It specifies CASSAGQNTEAFF.

The CDR3 here is CASSNTDRGLQPQHF. In DNA, the CDR3 is TGTGCCAGCAGTAACACGGACAGGGGGTTGCAGCCCCAGCATTTT. The rearrangement uses TRBV2 and TRBJ1-5; 10 bases fit TRBD1. Trimming took 5 bases from V and 7 from J; bases not matched to a gene: 8. CDR1 and CDR2 from the germline V gene are SNHLY and FYNNEI. CDR3 length equals 15 residues.

The V gene is TRBV7-3, the J gene TRBJ1-1, with D tentatively TRBD1 (6 bases). The CDR3 has 15 amino acids. V lost 1 base and J lost 4, with 13 bases in between. From germline, CDR1 is SGHTA and CDR2 FQGTGA. DNA of the CDR3: TGTGCCAGCAGCTTAAGGCCAGGGGTTAGCACTGAAGCTTTCTTT. Its protein product is CASSLRPGVSTEAFF.

This chain uses TRBV3-1 (or the pseudogene TRBV3-2) with TRBJ1-3; 7 positions match TRBD1. The CDR3 is 14 residues long. The V gene's germline CDR1 is LGHDT and CDR2 YNNKEL (reference sequence). The J segment lost 3 bases and the V segment lost 4 bases, leaving 3 bases of the junction unmatched. The CDR3 loop is CASSLTGDGNTIYF. The CDR3 bases are TGTGCCAGCAGCCTCACAGGGGATGGAAACACCATATATTTT.

This chain joins TRBV14 and TRBJ2-3; no clear D gene. Germline lookup yields CDR1 SGHDN and CDR2 FVKESK. Trimming removed 5 bases at V and 5 bases at J, with 23 bases between. This CDR3 is built from 17 residues. The CDR3 DNA reads as TGTGCCAGCAGCGCCTATGTCGTGGGTTGGTCTGGAGATACGCAGTATTTT. Its translation is CASSAYVVGWSGDTQYF.

The chain has TRBV28 and TRBJ2-7, with D possibly TRBD2 on 7 matching bases. The CDR3 runs 15 residues. V was trimmed by 3 bases and J by 3 bases, leaving 15 bases between them. The germline CDR1 and CDR2 sequences are MDHEN and SYDVKM. The CDR3 loop is CASSFRGATFYEQYF. As DNA, the CDR3 is TGTGCCAGCAGTTTCCGGGGGGCAACCTTCTACGAGCAGTACTTC.

This chain uses TRBV24-1 with TRBJ1-1; 8 nucleotides match TRBD1. The ends lost 4 bases at V and 4 bases at J; junction bases unmatched: 7. CDR1 is KGHDR, CDR2 SFDVKD, per germline. The CDR3 runs 15 residues. CDR3 DNA: TGTGCCACCAGTGACCGGACAGGGAGGACCACTGAAGCTTTCTTT. Translation: CATSDRTGRTTEAFF.

This rearrangement joins TRBV19 to TRBJ1-4; no clear D gene. Germline V gene sequence: CDR1 LNHDA, CDR2 SQIVND (reference sequence). The CDR3 totals 15 residues. Trimming removed 5 bases at V and 8 bases at J, with 18 bases between. DNA for the CDR3: TGTGCCAGTAGTCCCTGGGTGGGGAGAGGAGAAAAACTGTTTTTT. Translating it yields CASSPWVGRGEKLFF.

This clone is a singleton in its sample. The gene calls are TRBV5-4 and TRBJ2-3; 14 nucleotides agree with TRBD2. The CDR3 covers 18 residues. Germline V gives CDR1 SGHNT, CDR2 YYREEE (reference sequence). Trimming removed 3 bases from V and 6 bases from J; junction bases left unmatched: 12. CDR3 nucleotides: TGTGCCAGCAGCTCAAGACTAGCGGGGGGGCTATTAGGGGATACGCAGTATTTT. It codes for CASSSRLAGGLLGDTQYF.

This clone is a singleton in its sample. The rearrangement uses TRBV20-1 and TRBJ2-3; D ambiguous. Germline V lookup: CDR1 DFQATT, CDR2 SNEGSKA (reference sequence). The CDR3 sequence is 11 residues long. Trimming took 7 bases from V and 6 from J, leaving 11 bases between them. The chain's CDR3 is CSGKSPDTQYF. CDR3 in DNA: TGCAGTGGGAAGAGCCCGGATACGCAGTATTTT.

The chain uses TRBV6-6 and TRBJ1-5, with no clear D. This CDR3 spans 14 amino acids. V was shortened by 7 bases and J by 5 bases, with 15 bases between the two germline ends. The germline gives CDR1 MNHNY, CDR2 SVGAGI (reference sequence). The CDR3 here is CASMPDFSYQPQHF. The CDR3 DNA follows: TGTGCCAGCATGCCCGACTTTTCATATCAGCCCCAGCATTTT.

CDR3 protein: CSASVDGGMGIAQYF. The CDR3, as DNA: TGCAGTGCTAGTGTCGACGGAGGCATGGGTATAGCCCAGTACTTC. V gene TRBV20-1 combines with J gene TRBJ2-5; weak D call: TRBD2 (5 bases). There are 15 residues in the CDR3. The V end lost 3 bases, the J end lost 9 bases, and 23 bases lay between the germline ends. Germline loops: CDR1 DFQATT, CDR2 SNEGSKA (reference sequence).

The V gene is TRBV18, the J gene TRBJ2-3, with D perhaps TRBD2 (5 bases). The CDR3 is 16 residues long. The ends were cut back, 4 bases at V and 6 bases at J, with 20 bases in the middle. The germline gives CDR1 KGHSH, CDR2 LQKENI. In DNA, the CDR3 is TGTGCCAGCTCACTCGGCTCTAGCTCCCGAGGGGATACGCAGTATTTT. Protein product: CASSLGSSSRGDTQYF.

This clone was observed a handful of times. V is TRBV4-3 and J is TRBJ1-3; the D is unclear. Germline values: CDR1 LGHNA, CDR2 YSLEER. The CDR3 length is 17 residues. V lost 1 base to trimming and J lost 0 bases, with 13 bases between them. The CDR3 DNA reads as TGCGCCAGCAGCCAAGTTTGGTACCAGCACTCTGGAAACACCATATATTTT. This encodes CASSQVWYQHSGNTIYF.

This chain joins TRBV7-3 and TRBJ1-2; 7 bases align to TRBD1. The germline V gene encodes CDR1 SGHTA and CDR2 FQGTGA. Trimming at V came to 5 bases and at J to 6 bases, leaving 9 bases not matched to a gene. The CDR3 totals 14 residues. CDR3 in amino acids: CASSPNGQVHGYTF. The CDR3 DNA is TGTGCCAGCAGCCCAAACGGACAGGTGCATGGCTACACCTTC.

Worth noting for this clone: Distinct nucleotide sequences in the sample also encode this CDR3. This chain links TRBV9 with TRBJ2-3, with unresolved D. CDR1 is SGDLS and CDR2 is YYNGEE in the germline V gene. Deletions cut 0 bases from V and 5 bases from J, with 4 bases between. The CDR3 extends over 12 amino acids. DNA of the CDR3: TGTGCCAGCAGCGTAGGCGGAGATACGCAGTATTTT. It translates to CASSVGGDTQYF.

This chain joins TRBV4-3 and TRBJ1-2, with D maybe TRBD1 (6 bases). V lost 1 base to trimming and J lost 4 bases, with 16 bases between them. Germline V lookup: CDR1 LGHNA, CDR2 YSLEER. The CDR3 has 16 residues. The CDR3 bases are TGCGCCAGCAGCCAAGGAGACGGACAGACTTCCTATGGCTACACCTTC. Amino acids: CASSQGDGQTSYGYTF.

J is TRBJ2-1 and V is TRBV3-1 (or the pseudogene TRBV3-2), with a tentative D call TRBD1 (7 bases). Germline CDR1 and CDR2: LGHDT and YNNKEL (reference sequence). CDR3 size: 15 residues. V gave up 6 bases and J gave up 7 bases, with 19 bases separating them. Written as DNA, the CDR3 is TGTGCCAGCAGAACATCAAGCTCAGGGGGGAATGAGCAGTTCTTC. It yields the protein CASRTSSSGGNEQFF.